A single TCR beta chain is shown here with its context. The target of this receptor is not known. No much larger clone exists at a distance of one base, and base qualities are not known. Collaborating institutions collected whole blood in K2EDTA tubes following their own protocols. For TCRbeta analysis, collaborator samples were shipped as frozen whole blood, as isolated PBMCs, or as DNA extracted from either sample type. The source of the sample is a study of blood T cell repertoires in COVID-19 (dated by TCRdb to 2018 to 2020). For context, the study as a whole: The collaborator samples originated in the United States, Italy and Spain and spanned the acute and convalescent phases of COVID-19. Nearly every sample came with metadata listing a de-identified subject ID, COVID-19 status, age in years and sex. Subjects who had been exposed to COVID-19, were actively infected with it, or had recovered from it provided the deeply sampled blood TCRbeta repertoires that made up the dataset. The repertoires were made available in a free public database intended to serve as a resource for research on the immune response to SARS-CoV-2. The material from the prospective study consisted of cDNA or gDNA derived from T cells, B-cell-depleted T cells, or PBMCs. Where available, HLA class I and class II types were obtained from metadata supplied by the sample provider rather than from assay-based typing. Samples came from the ongoing ImmuneRACE study (first 160 participants) plus 1,254 subjects from 6 global collaborators. General conclusions and limits of the study: The amount of clinical and demographic metadata varied by source and participant and was provided uncurated.

The CDR3 holds 15 amino acids from the cysteine to the phenylalanine. The kept DNA is CDR3 alone, 45 bases in frame from the first base. The germline V gene specifies KGHSH as CDR1 and LQKENI as CDR2. Compared with germline, V lacks 2 bases and J lacks 5 bases; bases without a gene match: 3. TCRbeta CDR3 regions were amplified from genomic DNA by means of the immunoSEQ Assay, a bias-controlled multiplex PCR. The published analysis was carried out like this. The number of nucleated cells in each sample was estimated by amplification of reference gene primers within the assay. Sequence reads were collapsed and filtered to measure the absolute abundance of every unique TCRbeta CDR3 rearrangement. Productive Simpson clonality was computed per sample as the square root of Simpson's diversity index over productive rearrangements. Sourced from immuneACCESS, this table was stored by TCRdb with only in-frame sequences that have V and J called. A share of the clones is absent; for the studies checked, an unresolved V gene accounts for under half, and the remainder has no known explanation. The DNA was the basis for D and trimming; V, J and clone size are from that table. Present in this sample are about 220,000 clones, less than 85% of which were seen just once. About 3.9% of the sample belongs to the ten largest clones.

The rearrangement combines TRBV18 with TRBJ2-1, and 10 bases in between align with TRBD2. The clonotype comes from a woman over 75 with acute or convalescent COVID-19. The sample taken for sequencing was peripheral blood. CDR3 reads: CASSPGTSANNEQFF. The DNA sequence is as follows: TGTGCCAGCTCACCAGGGACTAGCGCGAACAATGAGCAGTTCTTC.